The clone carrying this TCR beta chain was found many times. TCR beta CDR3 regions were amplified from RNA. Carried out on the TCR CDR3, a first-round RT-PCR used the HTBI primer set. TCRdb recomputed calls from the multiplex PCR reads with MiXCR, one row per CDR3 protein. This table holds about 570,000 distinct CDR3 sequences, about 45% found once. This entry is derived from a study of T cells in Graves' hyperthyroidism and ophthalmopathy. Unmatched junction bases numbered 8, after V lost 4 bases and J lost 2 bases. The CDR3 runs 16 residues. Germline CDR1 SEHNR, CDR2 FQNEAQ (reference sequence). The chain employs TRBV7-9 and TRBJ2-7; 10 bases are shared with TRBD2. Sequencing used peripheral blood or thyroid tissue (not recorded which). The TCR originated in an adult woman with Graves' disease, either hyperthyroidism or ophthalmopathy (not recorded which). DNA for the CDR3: TGTGCCAGCAGCTCCCAACTAGCGGGACCTACCTACGAGCAGTACTTC. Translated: CASSSQLAGPTYEQYF.